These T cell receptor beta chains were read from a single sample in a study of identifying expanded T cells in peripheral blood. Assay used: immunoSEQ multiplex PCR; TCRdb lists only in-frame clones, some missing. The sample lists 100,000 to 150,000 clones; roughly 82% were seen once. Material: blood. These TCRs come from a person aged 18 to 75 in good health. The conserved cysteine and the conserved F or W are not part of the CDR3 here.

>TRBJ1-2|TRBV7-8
ASSLRKGRDGGYT
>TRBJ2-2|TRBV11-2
ASSRLGTPGTGELF
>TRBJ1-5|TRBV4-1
ASSPLPTGQPQH
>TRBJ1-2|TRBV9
ASSPPEGRGYT
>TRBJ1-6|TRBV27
ASSLAGHLSSYNSPLH
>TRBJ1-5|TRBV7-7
ASSIKGGQPQH
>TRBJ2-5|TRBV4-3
ASSQEAGLLEETQY
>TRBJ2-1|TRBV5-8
ASSSDRGAYNEQF
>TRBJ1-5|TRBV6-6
ASSYGQGQYQPQH
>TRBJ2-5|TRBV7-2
ASSLAPRPGETQY
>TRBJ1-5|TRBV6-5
ASSYSGTDQPQH